This T cell receptor beta chain was captured by sequencing in a study of cytomegalovirus exposure and HLA in healthy donors. In the study overall: Around 78 million unique TCR sequences came from HLA-typed donors in an early release. Notes on the study in general: Cytomegalovirus status was reportedly diagnosed by the classifier with high sensitivity and specificity. In a later analysis, at a false discovery rate of 0.05, approximately 16,000 TCR beta sequences matched HLA alleles.

All donors participated as healthy donors of bone marrow. CDR3 length equals 13 residues. V dropped 6 bases and J dropped 6; count of bases not matched to a gene: 5. The germline CDR1 and CDR2 sequences are ENHRY and SYGVKD. Both 60 Vbeta primers and 13 Jbeta primers went into the PCR. Assay used: immunoSEQ multiplex PCR; TCRdb lists only in-frame clones, some missing. The sample data list 140,000 to 150,000 clones. Notes on this clone: The target antigen is unknown.

V and J are TRBV10-3 and TRBJ2-7, with 10 bases aligning to TRBD1. Sequencing was performed on PBMCs. The source of this sequence is a male donor in good health and CMV-seronegative. DNA of the CDR3: TGTGCCATCAGAGAGGGACAGGGGTTCGAGCAGTACTTC. Protein sequence: CAIREGQGFEQYF.